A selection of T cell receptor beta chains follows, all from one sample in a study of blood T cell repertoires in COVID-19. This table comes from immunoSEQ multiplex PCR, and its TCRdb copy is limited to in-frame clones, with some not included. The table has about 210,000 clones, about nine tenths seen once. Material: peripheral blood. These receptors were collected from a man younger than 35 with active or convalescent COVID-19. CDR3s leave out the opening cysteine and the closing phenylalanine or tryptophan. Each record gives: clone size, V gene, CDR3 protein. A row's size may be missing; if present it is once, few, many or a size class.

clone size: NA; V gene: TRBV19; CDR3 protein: ASTSRGPGGNQPQH
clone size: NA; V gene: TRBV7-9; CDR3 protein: ASSARLGDYSYEQY
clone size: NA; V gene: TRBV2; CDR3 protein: ASSPLDSYVSEAF
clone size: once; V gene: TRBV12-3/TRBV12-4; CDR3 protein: ASSPTDNEQF
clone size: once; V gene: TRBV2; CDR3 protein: ASGEEMNTEAF
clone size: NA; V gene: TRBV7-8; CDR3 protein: ASSLRANTEAF
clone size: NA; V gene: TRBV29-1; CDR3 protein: SVQQSTGQETQY
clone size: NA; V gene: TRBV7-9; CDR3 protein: ASSLYTFTGELF
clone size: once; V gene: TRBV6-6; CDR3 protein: ASTHATDRGEEQY
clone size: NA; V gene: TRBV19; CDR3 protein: ASSISRAGTGANVLT
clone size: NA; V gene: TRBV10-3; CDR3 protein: ATRDSGLEQY
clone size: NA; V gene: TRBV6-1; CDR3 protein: ASSEAILTGGRNQPQH
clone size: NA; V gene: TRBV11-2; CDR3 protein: ASSSSPGNTIY
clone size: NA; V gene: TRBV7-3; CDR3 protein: ASSPGLAYNEQF
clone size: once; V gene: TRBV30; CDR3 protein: AWSVWASPVPYGYT
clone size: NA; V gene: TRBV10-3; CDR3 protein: AISDRDTNEQF
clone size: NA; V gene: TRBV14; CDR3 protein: ASSPTSGRAKNIQY
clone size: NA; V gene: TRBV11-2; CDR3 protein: ASSQTRTGSGLF
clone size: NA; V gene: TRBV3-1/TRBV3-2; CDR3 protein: ASSPNQVRYT
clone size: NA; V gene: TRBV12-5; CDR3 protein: ASGTSRVPGNTIY
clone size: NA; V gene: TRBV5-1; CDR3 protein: ASSPGQGRDTIY
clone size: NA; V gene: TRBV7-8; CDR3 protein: ASSFTKGQTRSTEAF
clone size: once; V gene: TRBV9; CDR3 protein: ASSTTPNQPQH
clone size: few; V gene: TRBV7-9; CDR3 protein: ASSSTAGAGAEAF